The 2 T cell receptor beta chains given below trace back to one sample, sequenced in a study of T cell responses to AZD1222 COVID-19 vaccine. This table comes from immunoSEQ multiplex PCR, and its TCRdb copy is limited to in-frame clones, with some not included. This table has about 88,000 clones, 85% to 90% appearing once. Material: peripheral blood, obtained 28 days after the second AZD1222 dose. The receptors shown here come from an adult who received the AZD1222 COVID-19 vaccine.

The rearrangement uses TRBV2 and TRBJ2-2; D might be TRBD2 (6 bases). Germline V gene sequence: CDR1 SNHLY, CDR2 FYNNEI. V shed 4 bases and J shed 4 bases, with 13 bases lying between them. The CDR3 length is 15 residues. CDR3 region: CASSGNRGSTGELFF. CDR3 DNA sequence: TGTGCCAGCAGTGGTAATCGGGGGTCCACCGGGGAGCTGTTTTTT. The complete variable domain, with remaining parts taken from reference TRBV2 and TRBJ2-2, reads EPEVTQTPSHQVTQMGQEVILRCVPISNHLYFYWYRQILGQKVEFLVSFYNNEISEKSEIFDDQFSVERPDGSNFTLKIRSTKLEDSAMYFCASSGNRGSTGELFFGEGSRLTVL.

V is TRBV6-2 or TRBV6-3 and J is TRBJ2-5, with 7 bases lining up with TRBD1. The V gene's germline CDR1 is MNHEY and CDR2 SVGEGT. The length of the CDR3 is 15 residues. J lost 2 bases, V lost 4 bases, and 7 bases had no gene match. In DNA, the CDR3 is TGTGCCAGCAGTTTGGTGGGGACAGAGCAAGAGACCCAGTACTTC. This gives the protein CASSLVGTEQETQYF.